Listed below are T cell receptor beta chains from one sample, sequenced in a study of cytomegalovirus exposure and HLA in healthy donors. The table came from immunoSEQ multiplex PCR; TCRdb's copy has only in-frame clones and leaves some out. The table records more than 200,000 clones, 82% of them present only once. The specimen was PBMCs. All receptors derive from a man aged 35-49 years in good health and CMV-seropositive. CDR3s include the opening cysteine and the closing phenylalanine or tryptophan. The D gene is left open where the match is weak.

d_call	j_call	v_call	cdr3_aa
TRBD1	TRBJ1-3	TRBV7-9	CASSYRTGFGNTIYF
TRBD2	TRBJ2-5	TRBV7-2	CASSPRRERSETQYF
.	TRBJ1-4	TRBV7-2	CASSSGGRGYEKLFF
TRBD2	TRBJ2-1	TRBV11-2	CASSLVGLVVEQFF
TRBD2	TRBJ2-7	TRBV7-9	CSSSNPTSENYYEQYF
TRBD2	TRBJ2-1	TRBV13	CASSPGALAGGWEQFF
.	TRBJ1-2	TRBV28	CASSSDRWNYGYTF
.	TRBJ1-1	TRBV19	CASSLQGGNTEAFF
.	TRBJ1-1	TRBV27	CASSIMGGAGEAFF
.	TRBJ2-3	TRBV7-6	CASSLAHRPTDTQYF
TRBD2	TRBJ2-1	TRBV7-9	CAGNGRAGNEQFF
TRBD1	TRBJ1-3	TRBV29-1	CSVGQDSGNTIYF
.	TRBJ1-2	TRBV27	CASSPAPDMWSYTF
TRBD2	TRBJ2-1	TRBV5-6	CASSFSASGRDTYNEQFF
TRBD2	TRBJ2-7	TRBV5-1	CASSLPDLAGGTYEQYF
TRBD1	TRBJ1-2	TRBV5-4	CASSRRQGGNYGYTF
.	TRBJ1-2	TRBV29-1	CSVYRSGYTF
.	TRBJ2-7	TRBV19	CASSTSGYEQYF
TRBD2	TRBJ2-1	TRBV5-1	CASSFGGRAYNEQFF
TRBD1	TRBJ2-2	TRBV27	CASSYQGATGELFF
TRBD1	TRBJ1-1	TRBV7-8	CASSLAGTANTEAFF
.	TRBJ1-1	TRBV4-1	CASSHKPQDTSFWNTEAFF
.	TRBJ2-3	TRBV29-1	CSVDVGVAGDTQYF